The 25 T cell receptor beta chains below come from one sample, sequenced in a study of T cell responses to AZD1222 COVID-19 vaccine. The repertoire was sequenced with immunoSEQ multiplex PCR; TCRdb's copy has only in-frame clones and lacks some. This sample has approximately 120,000 clones; roughly 90% occur once, and the top ten carry around 4%. The sample consisted of peripheral blood, taken on day 0 of AZD1222 vaccination. These receptors were collected from an adult in good health.

The chain combines TRBV2 with TRBJ2-3; D perhaps matches TRBD1 (5 bases). The CDR3 length is 16 residues. The V gene lost 2 bases and the J gene lost 4 bases, with 16 bases spanning the gap. Germline V gene lookup returns CDR1 SNHLY and CDR2 FYNNEI. The CDR3, as DNA: TGTGCCAGCAGTGAATTTTTGGGGCCAAAGGCAGATACGCAGTATTTT. This translates into CASSEFLGPKADTQYF.

The rearrangement links TRBV4-2 to TRBJ2-5, with D hard to call. The CDR3 loop spans 13 amino acids. Germline-derived CDR1 and CDR2 are LGHNA and YNFKEQ. Deletions cut 2 bases from V and 1 base from J, with 5 bases between. DNA of the CDR3: TGTGCCAGCAGCCAACCCCCCCAAGAGACCCAGTACTTC. As protein: CASSQPPQETQYF.

The genes are TRBV5-1 and TRBJ1-2; D is perhaps TRBD1 (6 bases). Trimming stripped 0 bases from V and 4 bases from J, with 19 bases between. The CDR3 loop spans 17 amino acids. Germline V gene lookup returns CDR1 SGHRS and CDR2 YFSETQ. Written as DNA, the CDR3 is TGCGCCAGCAGCTTGGGGACAGTAAACCGCCGATTCTATGGCTACACCTTC. Amino acid sequence: CASSLGTVNRRFYGYTF.

This clone was recorded once. The chain combines TRBV28 with TRBJ1-2; weak D call: TRBD1 (6 bases). The V and J ends lost 3 bases and 6 bases respectively, with 14 bases between them. The CDR3 is 14 amino acids. The germline gives CDR1 MDHEN, CDR2 SYDVKM. The CDR3 sequence is CASSFGGGWNGYTF. Here the CDR3 DNA reads TGTGCCAGCAGTTTTGGAGGGGGTTGGAATGGCTACACCTTC.

This sequence joins TRBV19 and TRBJ1-2; a weak D match, TRBD1 (5 bases). The CDR3 runs 14 residues. V lost 4 bases, J lost 10 bases, and 19 bases lay in between. CDR1 is LNHDA, CDR2 SQIVND, per germline (reference sequence). In DNA, the CDR3 is TGTGCCAGTAGTAATTCCCCAGCTGCGGGGGACTACACCTTC. It encodes CASSNSPAAGDYTF.

The V and J genes are TRBV6-6 and TRBJ1-3, with D perhaps TRBD1 (6 bases). The CDR3 has 15 amino acids. CDR1 and CDR2 (germline): MNHNY, SVGAGI (reference sequence). V shed 6 bases and J shed 2 bases, with 14 bases lying between them. The CDR3 bases are TGTGCCAGCAGCCGTACCACAGGGACTGGAAACACCATATATTTT. Protein sequence: CASSRTTGTGNTIYF.

The V call is TRBV15, the J call TRBJ1-5; no firm D call. The CDR3 contains 13 residues. The V end was cut by 0 bases, the J end by 7 bases, with 7 bases between. Germline V lookup: CDR1 LNHNV, CDR2 YYDKDF (reference sequence). CDR3 sequence (DNA): TGTGCCACCAGCAGAGATGTCAACCAGCCCCAGCATTTT. Translating it yields CATSRDVNQPQHF.

The gene calls are TRBV7-9 and TRBJ2-2; either TRBD1 or TRBD2 may supply D (5 bases each). Germline V gives CDR1 SEHNR, CDR2 FQNEAQ (reference sequence). This CDR3 is 16 amino acids long. Trimming cost V 0 bases and J 5 bases, with 13 bases left between them. CDR3 DNA sequence: TGTGCCAGCAGCTTAGCGCAGGTCGAGGGGACCGGGGAGCTGTTTTTT. Its translation is CASSLAQVEGTGELFF.

The chain joins TRBV28 to TRBJ2-4; D gene uncertain. CDR1 is MDHEN and CDR2 is SYDVKM in the germline V gene. The length of the CDR3 is 12 residues. V lost 4 bases and J 8 bases, leaving 9 bases between the germline ends. CDR3 coding DNA: TGTGCCAGCAGTTCCGCTAGGGACATTCAGTACTTC. It yields the protein CASSSARDIQYF.

The chain combines TRBV11-2 with TRBJ1-1, with a possible D match to TRBD1 (5 bases). There are 11 residues in the CDR3. The V and J ends lost 5 bases and 11 bases respectively, with 12 bases between them. The V gene's germline CDR1 is SGHAT and CDR2 FQNNGV. CDR3 DNA: TGTGCCAGCAGCGGGGACCCGAGGGCTTTCTTT. Protein sequence: CASSGDPRAFF.

This clone was observed once. The V call is TRBV28, the J call TRBJ1-2, with D perhaps TRBD1 (6 bases). The CDR3 runs 15 residues. The ends were cut back, 5 bases at V and 6 bases at J, with 19 bases in the middle. CDR1 and CDR2 (germline): MDHEN, SYDVKM. The CDR3 bases are TGTGCCAGCAGTCGCCTCCCGACAGGTGGTGATGGCTACACCTTC. Amino acid sequence: CASSRLPTGGDGYTF.

This clone was observed a single time. The chain has TRBV30 and TRBJ1-5, with a tentative D call TRBD1 (6 bases). The length of the CDR3 is 16 residues. The germline V and J ends were trimmed by 1 base and 4 bases, with 17 bases remaining between them. Germline assignment: CDR1 GTSNPN and CDR2 SVGIG (reference sequence). CDR3 coding DNA: TGTGCCTGGAGTGGACCCATTAAAACAGGGAATCAGCCCCAGCATTTT. It encodes CAWSGPIKTGNQPQHF.

Details on this clone: This specimen includes other DNA sequences encoding the same CDR3. This sequence joins TRBV19 and TRBJ1-2, with a possible D match to TRBD1 (5 bases). With 8 bases removed from V and 3 bases from J, the gap between germline ends came to 10 bases. This CDR3 comprises 12 residues. Germline CDR1 reads LNHDA; CDR2 reads SQIVND (reference sequence). For the CDR3, the DNA is TGTGCCAGTTCCCAGGGAGACTATGGCTACACCTTC. It is translated as CASSQGDYGYTF.

V and J are TRBV5-1 and TRBJ2-1; 8 nucleotides match TRBD2. V lost 3 bases and J lost 7; bases outside the gene matches: 3. The CDR3 covers 13 residues. Germline CDR1 is SGHRS and CDR2 is YFSETQ. The CDR3 here is CASSWTSPNEQFF. CDR3 DNA: TGCGCCAGCAGCTGGACTAGCCCTAATGAGCAGTTCTTC.

This sequence joins TRBV7-9 and TRBJ2-5; weak D call: TRBD1 (6 bases). V lost 2 bases, J lost 2 bases, and 9 bases lay in between. This CDR3 has 14 residues. Germline CDR1 SEHNR, CDR2 FQNEAQ (reference sequence). The CDR3: CASSLTGRQETQYF. The CDR3 DNA is TGTGCCAGCAGCTTAACAGGGCGTCAAGAGACCCAGTACTTC. The entire variable domain, with the rest obtained from reference TRBV7-9 and TRBJ2-5, is as follows: DTGVSQNPRHKITKRGQNVTFRCDPISEHNRLYWYRQTLGQGPEFLTYFQNEAQLEKSRLLSDRFSAERPKGSFSTLEIQRTEQGDSAMYLCASSLTGRQETQYFGPGTRLLVL.

This chain joins TRBV6-1 and TRBJ2-1; 12 nucleotides agree with TRBD2. The V gene end was trimmed by 2 bases and the J gene end by 12 bases; junction bases not matched to a gene: 8. This CDR3 contains 15 residues. Germline values: CDR1 MNHNS, CDR2 SASEGT. CDR3 protein: CASSELAGGPAAQFF. The CDR3 DNA sequence: TGTGCCAGCAGTGAACTAGCGGGAGGGCCCGCGGCGCAGTTCTTC.

The chain is built from TRBV5-1 and TRBJ1-4, with 7 bases aligning to TRBD1. Germline V gene lookup returns CDR1 SGHRS and CDR2 YFSETQ. V trimming: 4 bases; J trimming: 7 bases; junction bases outside the gene matches: 10. The CDR3 is 15 residues long. The CDR3 nucleotides read TGCGCCAGCAGCGACCAGGCAAACAGGGGTGAAAAACTGTTTTTT. Its protein is CASSDQANRGEKLFF.

The rearrangement joins TRBV6-5 to TRBJ2-3, with D maybe TRBD2 (6 bases). The CDR3 spans 15 residues. Germline V lookup: CDR1 MNHEY, CDR2 SVGAGI. V was shortened by 6 bases and J by 4 bases, with 17 bases between the two germline ends. The DNA of the CDR3 is TGTGCCAGCAGCCCCCCCGGGCGGGGTGCAGATACGCAGTATTTT. It encodes CASSPPGRGADTQYF.

The chain joins TRBV7-8 to TRBJ1-3; D call uncertain. V was trimmed by 3 bases and J by 2 bases, leaving 8 bases between them. Germline CDR1 reads SGHVS; CDR2 reads FQNEAQ. This CDR3 spans 14 amino acids. CDR3 residues: CASSFLQAGNTIYF. The CDR3, as DNA: TGTGCCAGCAGCTTCCTCCAGGCTGGAAACACCATATATTTT.

The chain carries TRBV2 and TRBJ2-5, with 11 bases matching TRBD2. Germline V CDR1 and CDR2: SNHLY, FYNNEI. The CDR3 is 14 residues long. The trim removed 4 bases at V and 4 bases at J, leaving 2 bases unmatched. The CDR3 coding sequence is TGTGCCAGCAGTGTAGCGGGAGGGGGAGAGACCCAGTACTTC. This translates into CASSVAGGGETQYF.

V usage is TRBV28 and J usage is TRBJ2-5; 8 bases map to TRBD2. CDR1 and CDR2 (germline): MDHEN, SYDVKM. This CDR3 contains 15 residues. Germline trimming cut 3 bases from V and 4 bases from J; bases unmatched to any gene: 7. Here the CDR3 reads CASSFGGRNSETQYF. Here the CDR3 DNA reads TGTGCCAGCAGTTTTGGCGGGAGGAACTCAGAGACCCAGTACTTC. The full variable domain, rest sourced from reference TRBV28 and TRBJ2-5, is DVKVTQSSRYLVKRTGEKVFLECVQDMDHENMFWYRQDPGLGLRLIYFSYDVKMKEKGDIPEGYSVSREKKERFSLILESASTNQTSMYLCASSFGGRNSETQYFGPGTRLLVL.

V is TRBV4-2 and J is TRBJ2-7; TRBD1 agrees at 10 bases. The V and J ends lost 1 base and 3 bases, in that order; junction bases with no gene match: 9. The germline gives CDR1 LGHNA, CDR2 YNFKEQ. CDR3 length: 17 residues. The CDR3 region is CASSQVTSGTGVYEQYF. DNA of the CDR3: TGTGCCAGCAGCCAAGTTACTTCCGGGACAGGGGTCTACGAGCAGTACTTC.

This clone was counted a single time. The CDR3 spells CASSQDPGDLIDTQYF. As DNA, the CDR3 is TGCGCCAGCAGCCAAGATCCGGGGGACTTGATAGATACGCAGTATTTT. J is TRBJ2-3 and V is TRBV4-3; D is possibly TRBD2 (6 bases). The CDR3 covers 16 residues. Trimming shortened V by 0 bases and J by 5 bases, and 15 bases separated the two germline ends. Germline lookup yields CDR1 LGHNA and CDR2 YSLEER.

The V gene is TRBV29-1, the J gene TRBJ2-1, with D hard to call. The germline V gene has CDR1 SQVTM and CDR2 ANQGSEA. V lost 7 bases to trimming and J lost 0 bases, with 16 bases between them. This CDR3 has 15 amino acids. This chain's CDR3 is CSARPLLASYNEQFF. The CDR3 nucleotides are TGCAGCGCCCGGCCCCTTCTTGCCTCCTACAATGAGCAGTTCTTC.

The rearrangement joins TRBV19 to TRBJ1-2, with TRBD1 identical over 10 bases. V shed 6 bases and J 7 bases; nucleotides not matched to a gene: 11. CDR1 is LNHDA, CDR2 SQIVND, per germline (reference sequence). The CDR3 is 15 amino acids. The CDR3 DNA reads TGTGCCAGTAGCAATCCGGGACAGGGGTCTTCTGGCTACACCTTC. This encodes CASSNPGQGSSGYTF.